This TCR beta chain originates from a study of vaccination and CD4 T cells after COVID-19. Sequencing of cultured CD4+ T cell DNA used the Oncomine TCR Beta short-read assay. From the PCR reads, TCRdb called clonotypes with MiXCR, one entry per CDR3 protein. The data hold more than 15,000 distinct CDR3 sequences, with 44% observed a single time. Treatment given: approximately 9-day PBMC culture with coronavirus spike peptide pools or control peptides (ViraFEST assay). The V gene's germline CDR1 is DFQATT and CDR2 SNEGSKA (reference sequence). CDR3 length: 14 residues. With V trimmed by 6 bases and J by 3 bases, 9 bases remained unmatched. Concerning this clonotype itself: Its specificity is not known.

Sequenced here: CD4+ T cells from blood, cultured in vitro, sampled before SARS-CoV-2 vaccination. The chain couples TRBV20-1 to TRBJ2-7, with 9 bases aligning to TRBD2. This clonotype was sampled from a human donor who had recovered from COVID-19. The CDR3: CSAKLTSGRYEQYF. The DNA for the CDR3 is TGCAGTGCGAAGCTAACTAGCGGGCGCTACGAGCAGTACTTC.